A single T cell receptor (beta chain) is shown here with its context. The protocol was immunoSEQ multiplex PCR, while the TCRdb copy is restricted to in-frame clones and leaves out a portion. The sample records over 50,000 clones, roughly 90% being singletons. The entry originates in a study of T cell changes during pregnancy in multiple sclerosis. Germline-derived CDR1 and CDR2 are SGHAT and FQNNGV. V lost 5 bases, J lost 5 bases, and 15 bases lay in between. The CDR3 contains 14 residues. The origin of this receptor is a female donor with multiple sclerosis, enrolled in a pregnancy study. The chain recombines TRBV11-2 with TRBJ2-5, with D possibly being TRBD2 (6 bases). The source material was peripheral blood, sampled in the first trimester of pregnancy. CDR3 loop: CASSPQGGRETQYF. In DNA form, the CDR3 reads TGTGCCAGCAGCCCCCAGGGAGGTCGGGAGACCCAGTACTTC.